What follows are 5 T cell receptor beta chains derived from one specimen sequenced in a study of PD-1 blockade in mismatch repair-deficient tumors. Generated by immunoSEQ multiplex PCR, the TCRdb table keeps only in-frame clones and is missing some. The sample has 65,000 to 80,000 clones, around four fifths seen once. The source was peripheral blood, collected 2 weeks after starting pembrolizumab. The receptor set was obtained from an adult with mismatch repair-deficient cancer.

The chain recombines TRBV13 with TRBJ2-1; no definite D call. CDR3 size: 14 residues. Germline V gene sequence: CDR1 PRHDT, CDR2 FYEKMQ (reference sequence). Trimming removed 5 bases at V and 0 bases at J, with 8 bases between. The CDR3 sequence is CASSPDSSYNEQFF. The DNA of the CDR3 is TGTGCCAGCAGCCCCGACTCCTCCTACAATGAGCAGTTCTTC.

The chain combines TRBV5-1 with TRBJ1-4; TRBD1 might be the D (6 bases). The CDR3 is 16 amino acids. V lost 4 bases, J lost 0 bases, and 13 bases lay in between. CDR1 is SGHRS, CDR2 YFSETQ, per germline. The chain's CDR3 is CASSTRQAATNEKLFF. The CDR3 DNA is TGCGCCAGCAGCACTAGACAGGCCGCAACTAATGAAAAACTGTTTTTT.

The chain joins TRBV13 to TRBJ2-4, with 9 bases matching TRBD2. The germline V gene has CDR1 PRHDT and CDR2 FYEKMQ (reference sequence). With 5 bases clipped from V and 4 bases from J, the junction kept 18 bases outside the gene matches. This CDR3 is 19 amino acids long. CDR3 region: CASSGTTRVGGRVKNIQYF. The DNA of the CDR3 is TGTGCCAGCAGCGGGACGACGCGTGTGGGCGGGAGGGTTAAAAACATTCAGTACTTC.

The J gene is TRBJ1-2, the V gene TRBV6-1, with no clear D. The ends were cut back, 8 bases at V and 3 bases at J, with 16 bases in the middle. The length of the CDR3 is 14 residues. Germline CDR1 reads MNHNS; CDR2 reads SASEGT. The CDR3 here is CASETTGFDYGYTF. In DNA, the CDR3 is TGTGCCAGCGAAACGACGGGGTTTGACTATGGCTACACCTTC.

The V call is TRBV7-9, the J call TRBJ2-7; D gene unclear. The V and J ends lost 6 bases and 3 bases respectively, with 9 bases between them. This CDR3 has 12 residues. Germline CDR1 SEHNR, CDR2 FQNEAQ (reference sequence). The CDR3 is CASSPPLYEQYF. For the CDR3, the DNA is TGTGCCAGCAGTCCGCCCCTCTACGAGCAGTACTTC.